This T cell receptor beta chain comes out of a study of identical twins. In TCRdb, the 5' RACE reads were re-called with MiXCR into one record per CDR3 protein. The table records fewer than 800,000 distinct CDR3 sequences, roughly 7.1% of them present only once. This sample also appeared in a second study, on yellow fever vaccine responses in identical twins.

The TCR sequence derives from a woman aged 18-29 years in good health. The sequenced sample consisted of PBMCs.

The CDR3 spells CASSVGDSEAFF. The CDR3 nucleotides are TGTGCCAGCAGCGTAGGAGACAGTGAAGCTTTCTTT. The chain links TRBV9 to TRBJ1-1; possibly TRBD1 for D (5 bases). The CDR3 sequence is 12 residues long. Germline V gives CDR1 SGDLS, CDR2 YYNGEE. V lost 0 bases and J lost 7, with 7 bases in between.